These 17 T cell receptor beta chains originate from one sample sequenced in a study of CD8+ T cells in alopecia areata. Documented treatment: oral pan-JAK inhibitor, 5-10 mg twice daily. It was cDNA, reverse transcribed from extracted RNA, that served as the sequencing template. Profiled with immunoSEQ multiplex PCR; TCRdb holds only in-frame clones, not every one. The sample yields roughly 180,000 clones, less than 70% seen once. The sample here was CD8+ T cells sorted from blood, taken at week 24, from a patient treated with tofacitinib. The receptors stem from a human donor with alopecia areata.

The chain uses TRBV29-1 and TRBJ1-2; D is perhaps TRBD1 (5 bases). V lost 3 bases to trimming and J lost 4 bases, with 9 bases between them. CDR3 length: 12 residues. Germline CDR1 SQVTM, CDR2 ANQGSEA. The CDR3 is CSVDLGLYGYTF. The CDR3 coding sequence is TGCAGCGTTGATTTGGGACTCTATGGCTACACCTTC. Looking up the rest from reference TRBV29-1 and TRBJ1-2 gives the full variable domain: SAVISQKPSRDICQRGTSLTIQCQVDSQVTMMFWYRQQPGQSLTLIATANQGSEATYESGFVIDKFPISRPNLTFSTLTVSNMSPEDSSIYLCSVDLGLYGYTFGSGTRLTVV.

This clone has just one count. V gene TRBV4-3 combines with J gene TRBJ2-3; 15 nucleotides agree with TRBD2. The CDR3 sequence is 17 residues long. The germline CDR1 and CDR2 sequences are LGHNA and YSLEER. Germline trimming cut 0 bases from V and 3 bases from J; bases unmatched to any gene: 1. CDR3 DNA sequence: TGCGCCAGCAGCCAAGAGGGGACTAGCGGGGGGACAGATACGCAGTATTTT. Amino acid sequence: CASSQEGTSGGTDTQYF.

This clone was seen more than once but under ten times. The chain joins TRBV19 to TRBJ2-1, with D possibly being TRBD1 (5 bases). The CDR3 contains 13 residues. Trimming left V 7 bases short and J 5 bases short, with 12 bases between. CDR1 is LNHDA, CDR2 SQIVND, per germline (reference sequence). In nucleotides, the CDR3 is TGTGCCAGTACCACGACAGACGACAATGAGCAGTTCTTC. Translation gives CASTTTDDNEQFF.

Of note for this clone: The junction differs from germline at one of its ends, possibly a read error. V usage is TRBV19 and J usage is TRBJ2-7; D is unresolved. Germline V lookup: CDR1 LNHDA, CDR2 SQIVND (reference sequence). The CDR3 loop spans 12 amino acids. The CDR3 protein is CASRIGQLEQYF. The CDR3 DNA follows: TGTGCCAGTAGGATAGGGCAACTCGAGCAGTACTTC.

The chain carries TRBV7-9 and TRBJ2-1; unclear D gene. The germline V gene encodes CDR1 SEHNR and CDR2 FQNEAQ (reference sequence). The V end lost 4 bases, the J end lost 4 bases, and 5 bases lay between the germline ends. The CDR3 is 12 residues long. CDR3 amino acids: CASSSVYNEQFF. The DNA for the CDR3 is TGTGCCAGCAGCTCCGTGTACAATGAGCAGTTCTTC.

The chain combines TRBV13 with TRBJ2-1; the match to TRBD1 covers 8 bases. CDR1 and CDR2 (germline): PRHDT, FYEKMQ (reference sequence). CDR3 length equals 15 residues. The junction had 8 bases not matched to a gene; V was cut back by 3 bases and J by 7 bases. CDR3 sequence (DNA): TGTGCCAGCAGCTTGGGCAGGGGGCCGGGTAATGAGCAGTTCTTC. Protein product: CASSLGRGPGNEQFF.

This clone has just a few counts. The genes are TRBV7-3 and TRBJ1-5; D gene unclear. CDR3 length: 9 amino acids. Germline V lookup: CDR1 SGHTA, CDR2 FQGTGA. DNA of the CDR3: TGTGGAGGTAGTAGGAAAAAACATTTT. The encoded protein is CGGSRKKHF.

The table lists this clone with a few counts. This specimen includes other DNA sequences encoding the same CDR3. The rearrangement links TRBV4-3 to TRBJ1-2, with a weak D call TRBD1 (6 bases). V lost 0 bases and J lost 4, with 12 bases in between. The CDR3 spans 15 residues. From germline, CDR1 is LGHNA and CDR2 YSLEER. CDR3 loop: CASSQDTGTGYGYTF. In DNA form, the CDR3 reads TGCGCCAGCAGCCAAGATACAGGGACGGGCTATGGCTACACCTTC.

This rearrangement joins TRBV5-6 to TRBJ2-7, with TRBD2 identical over 7 bases. CDR3 size: 15 residues. Trimming at V came to 1 base and at J to 4 bases, leaving 8 bases not matched to a gene. Germline V gives CDR1 SGHDT, CDR2 YYEEEE. CDR3 sequence (DNA): TGTGCCAGCAGCTTGTACGGTAGCGGGCCATACGAGCAGTACTTC. It is translated as CASSLYGSGPYEQYF. The entire variable domain, with the rest obtained from reference TRBV5-6 and TRBJ2-7, is as follows: DAGVTQSPTHLIKTRGQQVTLRCSPKSGHDTVSWYQQALGQGPQFIFQYYEEEERQRGNFPDRFSGHQFPNYSSELNVNALLLGDSALYLCASSLYGSGPYEQYFGPGTRLTVT.

This clone has just a few counts. This sequence joins TRBV29-1 and TRBJ2-7; D ambiguous. The CDR3 spans 15 residues. Trimming shortened V by 4 bases and J by 2 bases, and 18 bases separated the two germline ends. CDR1 is SQVTM, CDR2 ANQGSEA, per germline. CDR3 residues: CSVVGAGFLTYEQYF. The CDR3 nucleotides read TGCAGCGTTGTCGGTGCCGGCTTTCTAACCTACGAGCAGTACTTC.

This chain links TRBV2 with TRBJ2-5; the match to TRBD1 covers 7 bases. Germline V gene sequence: CDR1 SNHLY, CDR2 FYNNEI. The CDR3 is 17 amino acids. V lost 8 bases, J lost 6 bases, and 21 bases stayed unmatched. CDR3 DNA: TGTGCCAGCCCACAGAATAGGGACAGACCGCTCGAGAAGACCCAGTACTTC. It translates to CASPQNRDRPLEKTQYF.

This rearrangement joins TRBV29-1 to TRBJ1-1, with TRBD1 matching over 9 bases. V lost 7 bases to trimming and J lost 4 bases; unmatched junction nucleotides: 10. The germline V gene encodes CDR1 SQVTM and CDR2 ANQGSEA. The CDR3 runs 14 residues. This CDR3 is CSAYTGGASTEAFF. CDR3 sequence (DNA): TGCAGCGCATACACAGGGGGCGCAAGCACTGAAGCTTTCTTT.

The chain links TRBV30 to TRBJ2-1; D perhaps matches TRBD1 (6 bases). This CDR3 is 15 amino acids long. Germline CDR1 and CDR2: GTSNPN and SVGIG (reference sequence). Trimming left V 0 bases short and J 6 bases short, with 15 bases between. CDR3 loop: CAWSVGLRGSNEQFF. The CDR3 DNA is TGTGCCTGGAGTGTGGGTCTAAGGGGGAGCAATGAGCAGTTCTTC. The variable domain in full, completed from reference TRBV30 and TRBJ2-1, reads SQTIHQWPATLVQPVGSPLSLECTVEGTSNPNLYWYRQAAGRGLQLLFYSVGIGQISSEVPQNLSASRPQDRQFILSSKKLLLSDSGFYLCAWSVGLRGSNEQFFGPGTRLTVL.

The gene calls are TRBV27 and TRBJ1-5; no reliable D call. V was pared by 2 bases and J by 4 bases, with 9 bases between. There are 14 residues in the CDR3. Germline values: CDR1 MNHEY, CDR2 SMNVEV (reference sequence). The CDR3 loop is CASSLGLGNQPQHF. CDR3 bases: TGTGCCAGCAGTTTAGGATTGGGGAATCAGCCCCAGCATTTT.

This clone has only a few counts. This same CDR3 is encoded by further DNA sequences in the sample. The V and J genes are TRBV11-2 and TRBJ2-7; D gene uncertain. This CDR3 contains 11 residues. V was cut by 4 bases and J by 3 bases, with 4 bases left in between. Germline CDR1 SGHAT, CDR2 FQNNGV. CDR3 nucleotides: TGTGCCAGCAGCTCGAACTACGAGCAGTACTTC. Its translation is CASSSNYEQYF.

In DNA, the CDR3 is TGTGCCAGCAGCAAAACAGGGGGCGACTATGGCTACACCTTC. Translation gives CASSKTGGDYGYTF. This chain uses TRBV9 with TRBJ1-2, with 9 bases lining up with TRBD1. CDR1 is SGDLS, CDR2 YYNGEE, per germline. V was pared by 4 bases and J by 3 bases, with 4 bases of the junction left unmatched. This CDR3 comprises 14 residues.

This chain links TRBV29-1 with TRBJ1-2, with D perhaps TRBD1 (5 bases). The CDR3 length is 13 residues. Germline values: CDR1 SQVTM, CDR2 ANQGSEA. V dropped 4 bases and J dropped 7 bases, with 16 bases sitting between them. CDR3 region: CSVAGGGRPGYTF. In nucleotides, the CDR3 is TGCAGCGTTGCGGGGGGGGGTCGCCCTGGCTACACCTTC.